A single sample is the source of the 10 T cell receptor beta chains below, sequenced in a study of cytomegalovirus exposure and HLA in healthy donors. TCRdb keeps only in-frame clones here, not all; method: immunoSEQ multiplex PCR. The sample lists hundreds of thousands of clones, about 90% occurring once. Sequencing used PBMCs. All receptors come from a man aged 18-30 years in good health and CMV-seropositive.

The chain recombines TRBV15 with TRBJ2-1, with TRBD2 identical over 8 bases. V dropped 5 bases and J dropped 3; count of bases not matched to a gene: 9. The germline gives CDR1 LNHNV, CDR2 YYDKDF (reference sequence). This CDR3 contains 16 residues. The CDR3 region has the DNA TGTGCCACCAGCCCCGATCGGGAGGGCCTCTACAATGAGCAGTTCTTC. This encodes CATSPDREGLYNEQFF.

The chain is built from TRBV19 and TRBJ2-3, with 7 bases identical to TRBD2. The CDR3 is made up of 19 amino acids. From germline, CDR1 is LNHDA and CDR2 SQIVND (reference sequence). V was clipped by 3 bases and J by 0 bases; unmatched bases: 15. In nucleotides, the CDR3 is TGTGCCAGTAGTATGAGGGGCTTACTGGCGGGAGCTAGCACAGATACGCAGTATTTT. Translated, it gives CASSMRGLLAGASTDTQYF.

This chain connects TRBV30 to TRBJ1-2, with TRBD1 matching over 8 bases. V trimming: 0 bases; J trimming: 4 bases; junction bases outside the gene matches: 10. This CDR3 is 16 amino acids long. Per germline, CDR1 GTSNPN and CDR2 SVGIG (reference sequence). The CDR3 loop reads CAWSVPGAGGFYGYTF. DNA of the CDR3: TGTGCCTGGAGTGTACCTGGCGCAGGGGGCTTCTATGGCTACACCTTC.

This clone was seen only once. V is TRBV5-1 and J is TRBJ2-3, with TRBD1 as a possible D gene (6 bases). Germline values: CDR1 SGHRS, CDR2 YFSETQ. The CDR3 contains 14 residues. With 2 bases removed from V and 8 bases from J, the gap between germline ends came to 15 bases. DNA for the CDR3: TGCGCCAGCAGCTTCGGGACACGAGATGGTACGCAGTATTTT. Translation: CASSFGTRDGTQYF.

V usage is TRBV5-4 and J usage is TRBJ2-5; 10 positions agree with TRBD1. CDR3 size: 15 residues. V lost 2 bases and J lost 5; bases outside the gene matches: 6. Germline loops: CDR1 SGHNT, CDR2 YYREEE (reference sequence). For the CDR3, the DNA is TGTGCCAGCAGCTTCCGGGACAGGGGAGGGGAGACCCAGTACTTC. Residues: CASSFRDRGGETQYF.

V usage is TRBV5-1 and J usage is TRBJ2-7; D call uncertain. The CDR3 runs 11 residues. Germline CDR1 and CDR2: SGHRS and YFSETQ. The V gene lost 5 bases and the J gene lost 4 bases, with 7 bases spanning the gap. In DNA form, the CDR3 reads TGCGCCAGCAGAACCTCATACGAGCAGTACTTC. Translating it yields CASRTSYEQYF.

The chain links TRBV11-2 to TRBJ2-5; 11 bases map to TRBD2. Per germline, CDR1 SGHAT and CDR2 FQNNGV. CDR3 length: 14 amino acids. J was trimmed by 2 bases and V by 5 bases; bases with no gene match: 1. In DNA, the CDR3 is TGTGCCAGCAGCCGGACTAGCGGGCAAGAGACCCAGTACTTC. It is translated as CASSRTSGQETQYF.

The chain employs TRBV18 and TRBJ2-1; D is unresolved. This CDR3 is built from 12 residues. Trimming removed 0 bases from V and 6 bases from J, with 3 bases in between. CDR1 and CDR2 (germline): KGHSH, LQKENI. The DNA of the CDR3 is TGTGCCAGCTCACCACCGACCAATGAGCAGTTCTTC. Encoded protein: CASSPPTNEQFF.

The J gene is TRBJ2-2, the V gene TRBV29-1; TRBD2 is a possible D gene (6 bases). Looked up from germline, CDR1 is SQVTM and CDR2 is ANQGSEA. Trimming took 7 bases from V and 7 from J, leaving 19 bases between them. The CDR3 extends over 14 amino acids. The CDR3 DNA sequence: TGCAGCGGGAGCCCCGGGACTTCAGACGGGGAGCTGTTTTTT. This sequence encodes CSGSPGTSDGELFF.

The chain links TRBV28 to TRBJ2-3; 7 bases align to TRBD2. This CDR3 spans 14 amino acids. V trimming: 3 bases; J trimming: 2 bases; junction bases outside the gene matches: 2. Germline CDR1 MDHEN, CDR2 SYDVKM. CDR3 amino acids: CASSFAGATDTQYF. The CDR3 DNA reads TGTGCCAGCAGTTTCGCGGGAGCCACAGATACGCAGTATTTT.